The 22 T cell receptor beta chains below all came from one sample that was sequenced in a study of cytomegalovirus exposure and HLA in healthy donors. Both 60 Vbeta primers and 13 Jbeta primers went into the PCR. The data were produced by immunoSEQ multiplex PCR, yet TCRdb's version contains in-frame clones alone and is incomplete. The sample yields approximately 160,000 clones, around 72% seen once. The sequenced material came from PBMCs. These receptors were obtained from a man between 18 and 29 years old in good health and CMV-seronegative.

The V gene is TRBV10-3, the J gene TRBJ1-2, with D tentatively TRBD1 (6 bases). The CDR3 is 15 residues long. V lost 6 bases, J lost 4 bases, and 18 bases lay in between. Germline CDR1 reads ENHRY; CDR2 reads SYGVKD. The CDR3 DNA reads as TGTGCCATCAGCTACGCAACAGGGAACCTCTATGGCTACACCTTC. Protein: CAISYATGNLYGYTF.

On this clone itself: The germline gene is not matched at one end of the junction; a read error may be the cause. This sequence joins TRBV9 and TRBJ1-2; D possibly corresponds to TRBD1 (6 bases). This CDR3 comprises 12 residues. Germline V gene data show CDR1 as SGDLS and CDR2 as YYNGEE. For the CDR3, the DNA is TGTGCCAGCAGCCTTGTGACAGGCCGCAGCTTTTTC. It codes for CASSLVTGRSFF.

The chain has TRBV27 and TRBJ2-3, with D perhaps TRBD2 (7 bases). This CDR3 comprises 15 residues. CDR1 and CDR2 (germline): MNHEY, SMNVEV (reference sequence). V was pared by 2 bases and J by 6 bases, with 15 bases between. CDR3 region: CASSLRTRRGDTQYF. The CDR3 region has the DNA TGTGCCAGCAGTTTAAGGACTAGGAGGGGGGATACGCAGTATTTT.

The chain carries TRBV6-4 and TRBJ2-3, with TRBD1 as a possible D gene (5 bases). Trimming shortened V by 8 bases and J by 2 bases, and 11 bases separated the two germline ends. This CDR3 has 13 amino acids. Germline CDR1 reads MRHNA; CDR2 reads SNTAGT. CDR3 region: CASYDRITDTQYF. Here the CDR3 DNA reads TGTGCCAGCTATGACAGAATCACAGATACGCAGTATTTT.

This clone has only a few counts. V usage is TRBV5-4 and J usage is TRBJ2-7, with 7 nucleotides matching TRBD1. Trimming cost V 4 bases and J 6 bases; bases outside gene matches: 10. Germline CDR1 and CDR2: SGHNT and YYREEE (reference sequence). The CDR3 length is 14 residues. CDR3: CASSGREGAGEQYF. The CDR3 coding sequence is TGTGCCAGCAGCGGTAGAGAGGGGGCTGGCGAGCAGTACTTC.

The chain carries TRBV27 and TRBJ1-6; D uncertain. The germline V and J ends were trimmed by 6 bases and 6 bases, with 6 bases remaining between them. Looked up from germline, CDR1 is MNHEY and CDR2 is SMNVEV (reference sequence). The CDR3 length is 12 residues. Written as DNA, the CDR3 is TGTGCCAGCAGCCCTGTTAATTCACCCCTCCACTTT. The encoded protein is CASSPVNSPLHF.

V usage is TRBV5-4 and J usage is TRBJ2-7, with 7 bases that match TRBD2. Germline V lookup: CDR1 SGHNT, CDR2 YYREEE (reference sequence). This CDR3 comprises 15 residues. V trimming: 0 bases; J trimming: 4 bases; junction bases outside the gene matches: 7. CDR3: CASSLVGGSNYEQYF. CDR3 sequence (DNA): TGTGCCAGCAGCTTGGTAGGCGGGAGCAATTACGAGCAGTACTTC.

In this sample, this clone turned up a few times. V usage is TRBV10-2 and J usage is TRBJ1-4; tentative D call: TRBD1 (6 bases). The germline V gene encodes CDR1 WSHSY and CDR2 SAAADI. V lost 0 bases, J lost 6 bases, and 17 bases lay in between. The CDR3 is made up of 17 amino acids. CDR3 nucleotides: TGCGCCAGCAGTGAGTCGTTAGGGGGGGCCGTGGATGAAAAACTGTTTTTT. Encoded protein: CASSESLGGAVDEKLFF.

The table lists this clone with a count of one. This sequence joins TRBV5-3 and TRBJ1-2; D gene unclear. TRBV5-3 is an ORF; its function is uncertain. The V end lost 3 bases, the J end lost 8 bases, and 26 bases lay between the germline ends. The CDR3 runs to 17 residues. The CDR3, as DNA: TGTGCCAGAAGCTACATTGTTAGCGAGATCAAGGTTCGGGGCTACACCTTC. Translating it yields CARSYIVSEIKVRGYTF.

The chain carries TRBV13 and TRBJ1-1; weak D call: TRBD1 (6 bases). The CDR3 is 13 residues long. The V and J ends lost 3 bases and 4 bases respectively, with 9 bases between them. The V gene's germline CDR1 is PRHDT and CDR2 FYEKMQ (reference sequence). The CDR3 loop is CASSLVGGTEAFF. DNA of the CDR3: TGTGCCAGCAGCTTGGTAGGGGGCACTGAAGCTTTCTTT.

The rearrangement links TRBV14 to TRBJ2-7; 14 nucleotides agree with TRBD2. The V segment lost 2 bases and the J segment 6 bases; nucleotides outside the gene matches: 6. This CDR3 comprises 16 residues. CDR1 is SGHDN and CDR2 is FVKESK in the germline V gene. The CDR3 nucleotides are TGTGCCAGCAGCCAACTGGGACTAGCGGGAGCAAGCGAGCAGTACTTC. It codes for CASSQLGLAGASEQYF. The variable domain in full, with the rest retrieved from reference TRBV14 and TRBJ2-7, is EAGVTQFPSHSVIEKGQTVTLRCDPISGHDNLYWYRRVMGKEIKFLLHFVKESKQDESGMPNNRFLAERTGGTYSTLKVQPAELEDSGVYFCASSQLGLAGASEQYFGPGTRLTVT.

This clone was picked up one time. The genes are TRBV5-6 and TRBJ2-7; D unresolved. V was cut by 1 base and J by 3 bases, with 8 bases left in between. Germline V gene lookup returns CDR1 SGHDT and CDR2 YYEEEE. The CDR3 has 13 residues. The CDR3 region is CASSLSTYYEQYF. In DNA form, the CDR3 reads TGTGCCAGCAGCTTGAGCACCTACTACGAGCAGTACTTC.

V and J are TRBV28 and TRBJ1-3, with D perhaps matching TRBD1 (6 bases). V was trimmed by 3 bases and J by 3 bases, leaving 15 bases between them. CDR1 is MDHEN and CDR2 is SYDVKM in the germline V gene. CDR3 length: 16 residues. In DNA form, the CDR3 reads TGTGCCAGCAGTTTTGTGGGGAGCAGGGGTGGAAACACCATATATTTT. This encodes CASSFVGSRGGNTIYF.

J is TRBJ1-2 and V is TRBV29-1; D might be TRBD1 (5 bases). The CDR3 runs to 13 residues. Germline loops: CDR1 SQVTM, CDR2 ANQGSEA. The V and J ends lost 7 bases and 2 bases respectively, with 14 bases between them. CDR3 protein: CSGGGGGNYGYTF. The CDR3 DNA reads TGCAGCGGTGGGGGAGGCGGGAACTATGGCTACACCTTC.

This clone was detected only once. The chain employs TRBV7-9 and TRBJ2-1; D is undetermined. The CDR3 covers 15 residues. Trimming cost V 5 bases and J 0 bases, with 11 bases left between them. Germline CDR1 SEHNR, CDR2 FQNEAQ (reference sequence). The CDR3 bases are TGTGCCAGCAGCCTACGGTTGAGCTCCTACAATGAGCAGTTCTTC. Residues: CASSLRLSSYNEQFF.

The chain carries TRBV4-3 and TRBJ1-2, with a possible D match to TRBD1 (6 bases). The germline V gene has CDR1 LGHNA and CDR2 YSLEER. The V gene lost 0 bases and the J gene lost 6 bases, with 14 bases spanning the gap. The CDR3 covers 15 residues. The CDR3 spells CASSQEAGVHNGYTF. In nucleotides, the CDR3 is TGCGCCAGCAGCCAAGAGGCAGGGGTTCACAATGGCTACACCTTC.

The chain joins TRBV30 to TRBJ2-2; 10 bases map to TRBD2. The CDR3 runs to 15 residues. Germline trimming cut 4 bases from V and 3 bases from J; bases unmatched to any gene: 5. Germline V CDR1 and CDR2: GTSNPN, SVGIG (reference sequence). CDR3 in DNA: TGTGCCTGGACTAGCGGGAGCGGGGACACCGGGGAGCTGTTTTTT. Protein: CAWTSGSGDTGELFF.

The rearrangement joins TRBV4-3 to TRBJ1-6; 7 positions match TRBD1. The germline V gene has CDR1 LGHNA and CDR2 YSLEER. This CDR3 comprises 18 residues. V lost 3 bases, J lost 5 bases, and 13 bases stayed unmatched. The chain's CDR3 is CASSQDLTGTANNSPLHF. CDR3 in DNA: TGCGCCAGCAGCCAGGATTTAACCGGGACAGCAAATAATTCACCCCTCCACTTT.

J is TRBJ2-5 and V is TRBV27; 7 bases are a match to TRBD2. The better agreement between TRBJ2-7 and the DNA end casts doubt on the J call. CDR1 is MNHEY and CDR2 is SMNVEV in the germline V gene (reference sequence). The CDR3 spans 15 residues. This chain's CDR3 is CASSFYHGGSYEQYF. The CDR3 DNA follows: TGTGCCAGCAGTTTCTACCACGGCGGGAGCTACGAGCAGTACTTC.

J is TRBJ2-7 and V is TRBV5-1, with 7 bases identical to TRBD2. CDR1 SGHRS and CDR2 YFSETQ come from the germline V gene. The CDR3 runs to 14 residues. V gave up 4 bases and J gave up 2 bases; unmatched junction bases: 6. CDR3 sequence: CASSRTSVAYEQYF. Here the CDR3 DNA reads TGCGCCAGCAGCCGGACTAGTGTGGCCTACGAGCAGTACTTC.

The chain has TRBV4-3 and TRBJ2-6; no firm D call. The CDR3 spans 16 residues. The germline V gene encodes CDR1 LGHNA and CDR2 YSLEER. Between the trimmed V and J ends, which lost 1 base and 4 bases, there was a span of 11 bases. CDR3 region: CASSQGVGSGANVLTF. In DNA, the CDR3 is TGCGCCAGCAGCCAAGGAGTCGGGTCGGGGGCCAACGTCCTGACTTTC.

The chain uses TRBV14 and TRBJ1-5; no definite D call. Trimming removed 3 bases from V and 4 bases from J, with 13 bases in between. Germline V gene lookup returns CDR1 SGHDN and CDR2 FVKESK. The CDR3 contains 15 residues. CDR3 loop: CASSHLRQDNQPQHF. The CDR3 DNA sequence: TGTGCCAGCAGCCATCTCCGGCAGGATAATCAGCCCCAGCATTTT. Full variable domain (outside the CDR3, taken from reference TRBV14 and TRBJ1-5): EAGVTQFPSHSVIEKGQTVTLRCDPISGHDNLYWYRRVMGKEIKFLLHFVKESKQDESGMPNNRFLAERTGGTYSTLKVQPAELEDSGVYFCASSHLRQDNQPQHFGDGTRLSIL.